What follows are 19 T cell receptor beta chains derived from one specimen sequenced in a study of CD8 T cells in ankylosing spondylitis. In TCRdb, the 5' RACE reads were re-called with MiXCR into one record per CDR3 protein. The table records 250,000 to 350,000 distinct CDR3 sequences, around 20% of them present only once. Sample: blood, either unsorted or a sorted T cell fraction (not recorded which). Receptors were obtained from a male donor with ankylosing spondylitis or in good health (not recorded which).

This sequence joins TRBV5-1 and TRBJ1-3, with unresolved D. CDR1 SGHRS and CDR2 YFSETQ come from the germline V gene. The CDR3 is 16 amino acids. V was clipped by 3 bases and J by 7 bases, with 20 bases between them. The CDR3 sequence: CASSWEGPSGRNTIYF. The CDR3 bases are TGCGCCAGCAGCTGGGAAGGACCCTCGGGCAGGAACACCATATATTTT.

The chain uses TRBV6-5 and TRBJ1-1; tentative D call: TRBD1 (6 bases). CDR3 size: 16 residues. CDR1 MNHEY and CDR2 SVGAGI come from the germline V gene. The V end lost 2 bases, the J end lost 1 base, and 14 bases lay between the germline ends. The CDR3 protein is CASSYPPGAANTEAFF. The CDR3 DNA follows: TGTGCCAGCAGTTACCCACCGGGGGCCGCGAACACTGAAGCTTTCTTT.

In this sample, this clonotype turned up many times. V is TRBV20-1 and J is TRBJ1-5; TRBD1 agrees at 10 bases. This CDR3 is 16 amino acids long. V lost 5 bases and J lost 0; bases outside the gene matches: 7. The V gene's germline CDR1 is DFQATT and CDR2 SNEGSKA (reference sequence). The CDR3 reads CSALDRGSHSNQPQHF. DNA of the CDR3: TGCAGTGCTCTGGACAGGGGGTCCCATAGCAATCAGCCCCAGCATTTT.

V gene TRBV5-1 combines with J gene TRBJ1-1; no clear D gene. V gave up 0 bases and J gave up 1 base, with 10 bases separating them. This CDR3 has 15 amino acids. Germline V lookup: CDR1 SGHRS, CDR2 YFSETQ. CDR3 in amino acids: CASSLDPQTNTEAFF. CDR3 DNA: TGCGCCAGCAGCTTGGACCCGCAAACGAACACTGAAGCTTTCTTT.

This chain connects TRBV5-1 to TRBJ1-1; D call uncertain. The CDR3 runs 16 residues. Deletions cut 0 bases from V and 1 base from J, with 13 bases between. Germline V gives CDR1 SGHRS, CDR2 YFSETQ. Here the CDR3 DNA reads TGCGCCAGCAGCTTGGCCGCGGCGGGTGGGAACACTGAAGCTTTCTTT. Encoded protein: CASSLAAAGGNTEAFF.

The chain has TRBV5-6 and TRBJ2-3; D is unclear. Germline V CDR1 and CDR2: SGHDT, YYEEEE. This CDR3 is 16 amino acids long. V was trimmed by 4 bases and J by 0 bases, leaving 15 bases between them. The CDR3 is CASSPPRVRSTDTQYF. As DNA, the CDR3 is TGTGCCAGCAGCCCTCCCCGGGTCAGAAGCACAGATACGCAGTATTTT.

This clonotype has a handful of counts. This chain links TRBV12-3 or TRBV12-4 with TRBJ1-5, with D possibly matching TRBD1 (5 bases). The length of the CDR3 is 13 residues. V was clipped by 9 bases and J by 4 bases, with 13 bases between them. The CDR3 is CASQGDPNQPQHF. The CDR3 region has the DNA TGTGCCAGTCAGGGAGACCCGAATCAGCCCCAGCATTTT.

The V and J genes are TRBV5-1 and TRBJ2-1; D perhaps matches TRBD2 (7 bases). This CDR3 has 16 amino acids. The V and J ends lost 4 bases and 3 bases respectively, with 17 bases between them. The germline V gene has CDR1 SGHRS and CDR2 YFSETQ. The DNA of the CDR3 is TGCGCCAGCAGCGGGGGGCGTGGCGGGGGCTACAATGAGCAGTTCTTC. As protein: CASSGGRGGGYNEQFF.

The chain employs TRBV9 and TRBJ1-2, with D possibly matching TRBD1 (5 bases). Germline CDR1 reads SGDLS; CDR2 reads YYNGEE. The CDR3 loop spans 17 amino acids. Trimming removed 0 bases from V and 2 bases from J, with 17 bases in between. CDR3 loop: CASSVGVRVGTNYGYTF. As DNA, the CDR3 is TGTGCCAGCAGCGTAGGGGTCAGGGTGGGAACCAACTATGGCTACACCTTC.

The gene calls are TRBV7-9 and TRBJ2-5, with D tentatively TRBD1 (6 bases). Germline V lookup: CDR1 SEHNR, CDR2 FQNEAQ (reference sequence). The CDR3 sequence is 14 residues long. The V end was cut by 5 bases, the J end by 2 bases, with 12 bases between. CDR3 bases: TGTGCCAGCAGCCCTAGACAGGCGCAAGAGACCCAGTACTTC. Protein: CASSPRQAQETQYF. Drawing the rest from reference TRBV7-9 and TRBJ2-5, the complete variable domain is DTGVSQNPRHKITKRGQNVTFRCDPISEHNRLYWYRQTLGQGPEFLTYFQNEAQLEKSRLLSDRFSAERPKGSFSTLEIQRTEQGDSAMYLCASSPRQAQETQYFGPGTRLLVL.

This chain connects TRBV5-1 to TRBJ1-3, with D possibly TRBD1 on 5 matching bases. Per the germline V gene, CDR1 is SGHRS and CDR2 is YFSETQ. This CDR3 spans 15 amino acids. V lost 0 bases to trimming and J lost 0 bases, with 7 bases between them. The CDR3 reads CASSLAGASGNTIYF. In DNA form, the CDR3 reads TGCGCCAGCAGCTTGGCCGGGGCCTCTGGAAACACCATATATTTT.

The chain has TRBV5-1 and TRBJ2-1; D is possibly TRBD1 or TRBD2 (5 bases each). CDR3 length: 11 residues. Per germline, CDR1 SGHRS and CDR2 YFSETQ. V gave up 4 bases and J gave up 9 bases, with 8 bases separating them. CDR3 sequence (DNA): TGCGCCAGCAGCGGGGGAGCTGAGCAGTTCTTC. Translated, it gives CASSGGAEQFF.

This clonotype has just a few counts. V usage is TRBV5-1 and J usage is TRBJ2-2; 9 bases line up with TRBD1. Trimming cost V 4 bases and J 1 base; bases outside gene matches: 8. This CDR3 contains 17 residues. Per the germline V gene, CDR1 is SGHRS and CDR2 is YFSETQ. The CDR3 is CASSHSQGQGNTGELFF. The CDR3 nucleotides are TGCGCCAGCAGCCATTCGCAGGGACAGGGGAACACCGGGGAGCTGTTTTTT. Drawing the rest from reference TRBV5-1 and TRBJ2-2, the complete variable domain is KAGVTQTPRYLIKTRGQQVTLSCSPISGHRSVSWYQQTPGQGLQFLFEYFSETQRNKGNFPGRFSGRQFSNSRSEMNVSTLELGDSALYLCASSHSQGQGNTGELFFGEGSRLTVL.

This clonotype was counted a few times. V usage is TRBV5-1 and J usage is TRBJ1-4; D not certain. The V end was cut by 3 bases, the J end by 2 bases, with 11 bases between. Germline lookup yields CDR1 SGHRS and CDR2 YFSETQ. CDR3 length: 15 amino acids. Written as DNA, the CDR3 is TGCGCCAGCAGCTCCACACCCTGGACTAATGAAAAACTGTTTTTT. Translation gives CASSSTPWTNEKLFF.

This clonotype showed up just a few times. The rearrangement joins TRBV7-2 to TRBJ1-4, with unresolved D. The germline V gene has CDR1 SGHTA and CDR2 FQGNSA. This CDR3 comprises 15 residues. Trimming pared 0 bases from V and 7 bases from J, leaving 12 bases between. DNA of the CDR3: TGTGCCAGCAGCTTAGCGGTCGGGCAGAGTGAAAAACTGTTTTTT. Translated: CASSLAVGQSEKLFF.

The V and J genes are TRBV19 and TRBJ2-1, with 12 bases identical to TRBD1. The junction had 7 bases not matched to a gene; V was cut back by 5 bases and J by 5 bases. Germline CDR1 and CDR2: LNHDA and SQIVND (reference sequence). This CDR3 region has 16 residues. CDR3 loop: CASSQPGQGAHNEQFF. The CDR3 region has the DNA TGTGCCAGTAGTCAACCGGGACAGGGGGCCCACAATGAGCAGTTCTTC.

This clonotype was seen a few times. This rearrangement joins TRBV10-3 to TRBJ2-3, with 12 nucleotides matching TRBD2. The germline V gene encodes CDR1 ENHRY and CDR2 SYGVKD. The CDR3 runs 17 residues. The V gene end was trimmed by 6 bases and the J gene end by 1 base; junction bases not matched to a gene: 8. As DNA, the CDR3 is TGTGCCATCAGCACACCTAGCGGGGGGGCCGGCACAGATACGCAGTATTTT. As protein: CAISTPSGGAGTDTQYF.

Here the CDR3 DNA reads TGTGCCAGCAGCACCGCCGGGACAGGGAGCGAAAAACTGTTTTTT. As protein: CASSTAGTGSEKLFF. The J gene is TRBJ1-4, the V gene TRBV11-2, with 9 nucleotides matching TRBD1. The CDR3 covers 15 residues. With 5 bases clipped from V and 8 bases from J, the junction kept 9 bases outside the gene matches. Germline lookup yields CDR1 SGHAT and CDR2 FQNNGV.

This clonotype appeared a few times. The CDR3 loop is CSFETTGTNEQFF. The CDR3 DNA is TGCAGTTTTGAAACGACAGGGACCAATGAGCAGTTCTTC. V and J are TRBV20-1 and TRBJ2-1; TRBD1 aligns across 7 bases. With 8 bases clipped from V and 6 bases from J, the junction kept 10 bases outside the gene matches. Germline V gives CDR1 DFQATT, CDR2 SNEGSKA (reference sequence). CDR3 size: 13 residues.